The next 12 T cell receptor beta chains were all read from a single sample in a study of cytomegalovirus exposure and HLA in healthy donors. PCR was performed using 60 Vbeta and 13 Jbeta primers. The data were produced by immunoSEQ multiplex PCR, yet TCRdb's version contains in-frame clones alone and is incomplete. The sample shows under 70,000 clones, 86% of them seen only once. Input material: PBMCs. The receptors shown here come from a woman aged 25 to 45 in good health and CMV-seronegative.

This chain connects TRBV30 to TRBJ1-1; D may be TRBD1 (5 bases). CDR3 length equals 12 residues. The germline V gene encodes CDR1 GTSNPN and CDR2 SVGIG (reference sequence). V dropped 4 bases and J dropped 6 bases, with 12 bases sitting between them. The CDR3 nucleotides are TGTGCCTGGAACGATTGGGGCGCTGAAGCTTTCTTT. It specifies CAWNDWGAEAFF.

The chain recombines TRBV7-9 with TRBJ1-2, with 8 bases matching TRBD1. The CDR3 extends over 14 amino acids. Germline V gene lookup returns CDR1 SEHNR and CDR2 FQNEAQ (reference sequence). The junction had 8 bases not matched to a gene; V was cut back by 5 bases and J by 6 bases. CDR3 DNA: TGTGCCAGCAGCCAACTCGGACAGGGTGATGGCTACACCTTC. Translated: CASSQLGQGDGYTF.

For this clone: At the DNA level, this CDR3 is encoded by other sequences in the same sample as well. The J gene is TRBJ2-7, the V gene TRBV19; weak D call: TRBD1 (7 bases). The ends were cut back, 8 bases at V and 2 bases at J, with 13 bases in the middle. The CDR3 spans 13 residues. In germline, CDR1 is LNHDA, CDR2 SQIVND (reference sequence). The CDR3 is CASGGTDAYEQYF. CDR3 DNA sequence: TGTGCCAGTGGCGGGACAGACGCCTACGAGCAGTACTTC. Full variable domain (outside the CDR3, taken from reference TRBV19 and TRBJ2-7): DGGITQSPKYLFRKEGQNVTLSCEQNLNHDAMYWYRQDPGQGLRLIYYSQIVNDFQKGDIAEGYSVSREKKESFPLTVTSAQKNPTAFYLCASGGTDAYEQYFGPGTRLTVT.

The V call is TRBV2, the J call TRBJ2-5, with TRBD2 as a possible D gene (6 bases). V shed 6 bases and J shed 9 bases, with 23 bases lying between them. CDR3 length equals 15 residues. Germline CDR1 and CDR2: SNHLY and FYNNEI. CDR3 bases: TGTGCCAGCAGGCCGATAATAGAAACTCGGGGGTCCCAGTACTTC. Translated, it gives CASRPIIETRGSQYF. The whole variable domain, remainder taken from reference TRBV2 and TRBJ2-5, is EPEVTQTPSHQVTQMGQEVILRCVPISNHLYFYWYRQILGQKVEFLVSFYNNEISEKSEIFDDQFSVERPDGSNFTLKIRSTKLEDSAMYFCASRPIIETRGSQYFGPGTRLLVL.

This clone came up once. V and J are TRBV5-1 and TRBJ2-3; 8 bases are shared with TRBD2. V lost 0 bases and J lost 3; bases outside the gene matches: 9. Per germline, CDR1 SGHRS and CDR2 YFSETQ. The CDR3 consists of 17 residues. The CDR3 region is CASSLELAAPRTDTQYF. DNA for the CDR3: TGCGCCAGCAGCTTGGAACTAGCGGCTCCGAGAACAGATACGCAGTATTTT.

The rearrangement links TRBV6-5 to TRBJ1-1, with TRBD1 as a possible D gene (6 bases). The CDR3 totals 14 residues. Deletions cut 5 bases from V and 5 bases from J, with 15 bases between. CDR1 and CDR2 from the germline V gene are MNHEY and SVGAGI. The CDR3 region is CASSGQGRVTEAFF. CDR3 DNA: TGTGCCAGCAGTGGCCAGGGGAGGGTGACTGAAGCTTTCTTT.

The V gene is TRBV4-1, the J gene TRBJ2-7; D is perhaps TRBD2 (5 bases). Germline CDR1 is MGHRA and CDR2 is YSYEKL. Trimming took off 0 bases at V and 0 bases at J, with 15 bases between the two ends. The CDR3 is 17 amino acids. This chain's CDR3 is CASSQDPPGMYSYEQYF. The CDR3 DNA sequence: TGCGCCAGCAGCCAAGATCCCCCCGGGATGTACTCCTACGAGCAGTACTTC.

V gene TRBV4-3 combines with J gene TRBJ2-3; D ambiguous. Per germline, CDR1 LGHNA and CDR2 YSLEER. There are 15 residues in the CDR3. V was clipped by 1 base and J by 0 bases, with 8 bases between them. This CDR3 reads CASSQAVTSTDTQYF. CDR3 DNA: TGCGCCAGCAGCCAAGCGGTAACTAGCACAGATACGCAGTATTTT.

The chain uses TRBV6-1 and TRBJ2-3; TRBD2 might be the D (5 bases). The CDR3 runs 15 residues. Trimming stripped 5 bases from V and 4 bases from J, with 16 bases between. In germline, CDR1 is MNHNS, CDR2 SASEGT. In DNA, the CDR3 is TGTGCCAGCAGTCCGGGTTCGGGGATCGCAGATACGCAGTATTTT. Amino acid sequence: CASSPGSGIADTQYF.

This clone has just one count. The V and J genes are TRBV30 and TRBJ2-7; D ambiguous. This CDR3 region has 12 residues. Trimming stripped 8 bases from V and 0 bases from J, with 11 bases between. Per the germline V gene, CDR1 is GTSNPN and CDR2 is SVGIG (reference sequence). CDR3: CAAGSSSYEQYF. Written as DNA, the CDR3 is TGTGCCGCCGGTTCTAGCTCCTACGAGCAGTACTTC.

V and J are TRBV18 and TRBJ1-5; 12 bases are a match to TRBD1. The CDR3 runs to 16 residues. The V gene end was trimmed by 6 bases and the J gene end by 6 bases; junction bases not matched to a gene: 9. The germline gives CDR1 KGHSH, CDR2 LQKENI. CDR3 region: CASSPSGTGGSQPQHF. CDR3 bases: TGTGCCAGCTCCCCCTCGGGGACAGGGGGCTCTCAGCCCCAGCATTTT.

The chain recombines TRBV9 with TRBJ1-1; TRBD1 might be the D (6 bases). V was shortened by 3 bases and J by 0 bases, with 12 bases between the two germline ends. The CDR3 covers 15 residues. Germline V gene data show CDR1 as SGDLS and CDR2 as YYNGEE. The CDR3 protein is CASSAGTSLNTEAFF. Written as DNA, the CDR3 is TGTGCCAGCAGCGCGGGGACATCGCTGAACACTGAAGCTTTCTTT.